This TCR beta chain derives from a study of a mutant IDH1 vaccine in newly diagnosed glioma. This table comes from immunoSEQ multiplex PCR, and its TCRdb copy is limited to in-frame clones, with some not included. The data show 65,000 to 70,000 clones, 80% to 90% seen once. Time point of the sample: baseline, week 1 (first vaccination visit). The treatment: pre-vaccination baseline after standard-of-care therapy. The sample in question was PBMCs, obtained from a glioma patient treated with radiotherapy, temozolomide or both. The sequence derives from a man between 25 and 39 years old with glioma.

The CDR3 is CASSFTPTTNEKLFF. CDR3 in DNA: TGTGCCAGCAGCTTTACACCGACAACTAATGAAAAACTGTTTTTT. This chain uses TRBV4-2 with TRBJ1-4; D gene unclear. Germline CDR1 LGHNA, CDR2 YNFKEQ. The V end lost 5 bases, the J end lost 0 bases, and 10 bases lay between the germline ends. The CDR3 sequence is 15 residues long.